The rows below give T cell receptor beta chains drawn from one sample of a study of shared clonotypes between healthy human individuals. Sequencing was performed with immunoSEQ multiplex PCR; in TCRdb, only in-frame clones are kept and a portion is missing. Of about 700,000 clones listed, around 90% were seen once; the top ten hold nearly 25%. The sequencing input was naive CD8+ T cells sorted from blood. The receptor source for this set is a man aged 30-40 years in good health. The CDR3 runs from the conserved cysteine through the conserved F or W. D genes are given only for firm matches.

NA | TRBJ2-1 | TRBV7-9 | CASSPPTNRSYNEQFF | TGTGCCAGCAGCCCCCCGACAAATCGCTCCTACAATGAGCAGTTCTTC
TRBD1 | TRBJ2-7 | TRBV7-9 | CASSLADRGPDEQYF | TGTGCCAGCAGCTTAGCGGACAGGGGTCCCGACGAGCAGTACTTC
NA | TRBJ1-1 | TRBV7-9 | CASGLPNTEAFF | TGTGCCAGCGGGCTGCCGAACACTGAAGCTTTCTTT
TRBD2 | TRBJ2-1 | TRBV29-1 | CSTIGTSGRRTPYNEQFF | TGCAGCACCATTGGGACTAGCGGGAGAAGGACCCCCTACAATGAGCAGTTCTTC
NA | TRBJ2-3 | TRBV2 | CASSGLATASTDTQYF | TGTGCCAGCAGTGGGCTAGCCACTGCTAGCACAGATACGCAGTATTTT
TRBD1 | TRBJ2-7 | TRBV29-1 | CSVEDTTGTVYEQYF | TGCAGCGTTGAAGATACGACAGGGACGGTTTACGAGCAGTACTTC
TRBD1 | TRBJ2-7 | TRBV2 | CASIGGKNYEQYF | TGTGCCAGCATAGGGGGCAAGAACTACGAGCAGTACTTC
NA | TRBJ1-1 | TRBV10-3 | CAISEYLGGTEAFF | TGTGCCATCAGTGAGTATTTAGGGGGAACTGAAGCTTTCTTT
NA | TRBJ1-5 | TRBV6-5 | CASSLGAPSNQPQHF | TGTGCCAGCAGTTTGGGGGCGCCTAGCAATCAGCCCCAGCATTTT
NA | TRBJ2-1 | TRBV21-1 | CASSEAGYNEQFF | TGTGCCAGCAGTGAAGCGGGCTACAATGAGCAGTTCTTC
NA | TRBJ2-1 | TRBV4-3 | CASSPEGPTYNEQFF | TGCGCCAGCAGCCCCGAGGGACCAACATACAATGAGCAGTTCTTC
TRBD1 | TRBJ1-6 | TRBV7-6 | CASSQGQGGGSPLHF | TGTGCCAGCAGCCAAGGACAGGGCGGTGGTTCACCCCTCCACTTT
TRBD1 | TRBJ1-1 | TRBV27 | CASSNRGTNTEAFF | TGTGCCAGCAGCAACAGGGGTACGAACACTGAAGCTTTCTTT
NA | TRBJ2-1 | TRBV6-5 | CASSSVATRHEQFF | TGTGCCAGCAGTTCGGTTGCAACCAGGCATGAGCAGTTCTTC
NA | TRBJ1-5 | TRBV7-9 | CASSSPQEGNQPQHF | TGTGCCAGCAGCTCCCCACAGGAGGGCAATCAGCCCCAGCATTTT
NA | TRBJ2-1 | TRBV10-3 | CAISDLGTGIVWEQFF | TGTGCCATCAGTGATCTAGGAACAGGGATTGTTTGGGAGCAGTTCTTC
TRBD1 | TRBJ1-2 | TRBV7-9 | CASSFPDRDSNYGYTF | TGTGCCAGCAGCTTCCCGGACAGGGATAGTAACTATGGCTACACCTTC
NA | TRBJ2-3 | TRBV2 | CASSDSEAGTSTDTQYF | TGTGCCAGCAGTGATAGTGAGGCCGGCACTAGCACAGATACGCAGTATTTT
NA | TRBJ2-1 | TRBV5-5 | CASSLVAGSSYNEQFF | TGTGCCAGCAGCTTGGTCGCAGGGAGCTCCTACAATGAGCAGTTCTTC
NA | TRBJ2-5 | TRBV27 | CASSGWPGEETQYF | TGTGCCAGCAGTGGATGGCCGGGGGAAGAGACCCAGTACTTC
NA | TRBJ1-4 | TRBV29-1 | CSVAPREGLREKLFF | TGCAGCGTTGCCCCCCGGGAGGGTTTGAGGGAAAAACTGTTTTTT
NA | TRBJ1-2 | TRBV10-2 | CASSESGGRVSGYTF | TGCGCCAGCAGTGAGTCTGGGGGTCGGGTGTCGGGCTACACCTTC